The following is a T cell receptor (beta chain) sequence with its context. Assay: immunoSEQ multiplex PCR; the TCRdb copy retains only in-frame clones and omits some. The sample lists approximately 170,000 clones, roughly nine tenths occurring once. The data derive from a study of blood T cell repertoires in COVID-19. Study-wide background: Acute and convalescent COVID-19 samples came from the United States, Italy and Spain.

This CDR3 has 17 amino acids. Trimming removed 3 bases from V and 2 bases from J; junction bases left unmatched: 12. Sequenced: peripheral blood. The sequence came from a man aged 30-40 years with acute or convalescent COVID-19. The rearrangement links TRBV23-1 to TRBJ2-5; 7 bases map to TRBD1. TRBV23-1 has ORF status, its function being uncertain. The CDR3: CASSQESNRGNQETQYF. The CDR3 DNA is TGCGCCAGCAGTCAGGAATCGAACAGGGGAAATCAAGAGACCCAGTACTTC.